This T cell receptor beta chain was sequenced for a study of identical twins. Study-wide findings and caveats: For zero-insertion analyses, partial confounding could come from invariant MAIT and iNKT cells.

TCRdb re-analysed the 5' RACE reads in MiXCR, keeping a single row per CDR3 protein. The table records about 890,000 distinct CDR3 sequences, roughly an eighth of them present only once. Trimming took 6 bases from V and 0 from J, leaving 14 bases between them. The CDR3 runs 15 residues. Looked up from germline, CDR1 is MNHEY and CDR2 is SVGEGT. Comment on this clonotype: Its antigen is not identified.

These sequences were also reported in another study, on yellow fever vaccine responses in identical twins.

Sequencing input: PBMCs. The chain recombines TRBV6-2 or TRBV6-3 with TRBJ1-1, with D possibly TRBD1 on 5 matching bases. This TCR was sampled from a woman between 18 and 29 years old in good health. Here the CDR3 reads CASSTRDPLNTEAFF. Written as DNA, the CDR3 is TGTGCCAGCAGCACCCGGGACCCGTTGAACACTGAAGCTTTCTTT.